This entry lists 29 T cell receptor beta chains sequenced from one sample in a study of read filtering for tumor transcriptome and immune sequencing. Molecular barcoded adaptors covering alpha/delta and beta/gamma chains were used on approximately 400 ng RNA. TCRdb reanalysed the reads using MiXCR and keeps one entry per CDR3 protein. The repertoire has some 43,000 distinct CDR3 sequences, around 15% of them found once; the top ten carry about 29%. The sample was a population of CD138-negative cells sorted from bone marrow. The source of these receptors is a donor aged 40 or over with multiple myeloma.

A remark on this clonotype: A read error may be the cause here, since a much bigger clone is one base away. The rearrangement links TRBV29-1 to TRBJ1-1; D perhaps matches TRBD1 (5 bases). V gave up 4 bases and J gave up 11 bases, with 23 bases separating them. The CDR3 is 14 residues long. Looked up from germline, CDR1 is SQVTM and CDR2 is ANQGSEA. This CDR3 reads CSVGVDSGTYGAFF. CDR3 DNA sequence: TGCAGCGTTGGAGTTGACTCCGGGACTTACGGGGCTTTCTTT.

This clonotype was counted ten times or more. V and J are TRBV5-1 and TRBJ1-1; D is undetermined. V lost 4 bases to trimming and J lost 0 bases, with 16 bases between them. From germline, CDR1 is SGHRS and CDR2 YFSETQ. CDR3 length: 16 residues. The chain's CDR3 is CASSPTTDVMNTEAFF. CDR3 sequence (DNA): TGCGCCAGCAGCCCCACCACCGACGTTATGAACACTGAAGCTTTCTTT.

The chain couples TRBV7-2 to TRBJ2-1; D possibly corresponds to TRBD2 (5 bases). Trimming removed 8 bases from V and 1 base from J, with 6 bases in between. The CDR3 is 12 residues long. CDR1 is SGHTA and CDR2 is FQGNSA in the germline V gene. The CDR3 DNA is TGTGCCAGCCGGGAATCCTACAATGAGCAGTTCTTC. It encodes CASRESYNEQFF.

Ten or more counts support this clonotype. The chain's CDR3 is CASSAEFNTEAFF. The CDR3 nucleotides are TGCGCCAGCAGCGCAGAATTTAACACTGAAGCTTTCTTT. The chain carries TRBV5-1 and TRBJ1-1; D is undetermined. The germline CDR1 and CDR2 sequences are SGHRS and YFSETQ. This CDR3 contains 13 residues. The ends were cut back, 4 bases at V and 2 bases at J, with 9 bases in the middle.

This clonotype came up many times. This chain connects TRBV14 to TRBJ1-5; no reliable D call. The V gene lost 1 base and the J gene lost 8 bases, with 6 bases spanning the gap. Germline-derived CDR1 and CDR2 are SGHDN and FVKESK. The CDR3 is made up of 12 amino acids. The CDR3: CASSQGKEPQHF. The CDR3 DNA is TGTGCCAGCAGCCAAGGAAAGGAGCCCCAGCATTTT.

As to this clonotype: A much more abundant neighbour one base away suggests this may be a read error. No conserved phenylalanine or tryptophan is present at the end of the CDR3, so a read error is the likely explanation. This chain joins TRBV7-9 and TRBJ1-1, with D unresolved. This CDR3 has 14 amino acids. Looked up from germline, CDR1 is SEHNR and CDR2 is FQNEAQ (reference sequence). The V and J ends lost 5 bases and 4 bases respectively, with 14 bases between them. As DNA, the CDR3 is TGTGCCAGCAGCCCAATTCGGGGAGGCACTGAAGCTTTCCTT. As protein: CASSPIRGGTEAFL.

This clonotype was detected ten times or more. The V and J genes are TRBV4-1 and TRBJ2-7; TRBD2 aligns across 8 bases. This CDR3 is built from 16 residues. V shed 6 bases and J 5 bases; nucleotides not matched to a gene: 15. Germline CDR1 MGHRA, CDR2 YSYEKL. The DNA of the CDR3 is TGCGCCAGCAGGTCCGGCCCACTAGCGGCCTCGGACGAGCAGTACTTC. It translates to CASRSGPLAASDEQYF.

In DNA form, the CDR3 reads TGTGCCAGCTCTCAGAAGGGAAGCTCCTACAATGAGCAGTTCTTC. Translating gives CASSQKGSSYNEQFF. V gene TRBV18 combines with J gene TRBJ2-1; no definite D call. The CDR3 sequence is 15 residues long. Germline lookup yields CDR1 KGHSH and CDR2 LQKENI. V was pared by 6 bases and J by 0 bases, with 12 bases between.

This clonotype was counted ten times or more. V gene TRBV9 combines with J gene TRBJ2-7, with D possibly being TRBD1 or TRBD2 (6 bases each). CDR3 length: 15 residues. Germline loops: CDR1 SGDLS, CDR2 YYNGEE. V was cut by 0 bases and J by 0 bases, with 10 bases left in between. CDR3 coding DNA: TGTGCCAGCAGCGTAGGTGGAGGGGGCTCCTACGAGCAGTACTTC. Translated, it gives CASSVGGGGSYEQYF.

This clonotype was observed many times. The V call is TRBV29-1, the J call TRBJ2-3; 7 bases are a match to TRBD1. CDR3 length: 14 residues. The V gene end was trimmed by 4 bases and the J gene end by 4 bases; junction bases not matched to a gene: 8. Germline lookup yields CDR1 SQVTM and CDR2 ANQGSEA. This chain's CDR3 is CSVGQGRGADTQYF. The CDR3 nucleotides read TGCAGCGTTGGACAGGGTAGGGGCGCAGATACGCAGTATTTT.

This clonotype was seen many times. V is TRBV29-1 and J is TRBJ2-7; 9 bases map to TRBD1. V lost 5 bases, J lost 7 bases, and 6 bases stayed unmatched. Germline-derived CDR1 and CDR2 are SQVTM and ANQGSEA. The CDR3 is 12 residues long. CDR3 loop: CSVPGTGNEQYF. The CDR3 DNA is TGCAGCGTTCCCGGGACAGGGAATGAGCAGTACTTC.

This clonotype was counted many times. The chain combines TRBV5-5 with TRBJ1-2; the D gene is possibly TRBD1 (5 bases). Germline-derived CDR1 and CDR2 are SGHKS and YYEKEE (reference sequence). This CDR3 comprises 16 residues. Trimming took 5 bases from V and 4 from J, leaving 21 bases between them. This chain's CDR3 is CASRGEEGAAPYGYTF. DNA for the CDR3: TGTGCCAGCAGAGGCGAGGAAGGGGCCGCACCCTATGGCTACACCTTC.

This clonotype was detected ten times or more. The chain's CDR3 is CSVEGMAGATYEQYF. The CDR3 region has the DNA TGCAGCGTTGAAGGGATGGCGGGAGCAACCTACGAGCAGTACTTC. The genes are TRBV29-1 and TRBJ2-7, with 7 positions matching TRBD2. The CDR3 is 15 amino acids. Germline-derived CDR1 and CDR2 are SQVTM and ANQGSEA. The ends lost 1 base at V and 2 bases at J; junction bases unmatched: 8.

Points on this clonotype: An end of the junction does not agree with germline; a read error may underlie this. The rearrangement joins TRBV6-2 or TRBV6-3 to TRBJ1-5, with a weak D call TRBD1 (5 bases). The germline CDR1 and CDR2 sequences are MNHEY and SVGEGT. CDR3 size: 14 residues. This chain's CDR3 is CASRGTYSNQSQHF. The DNA of the CDR3 is TGTGCCAGCCGGGGCACCTATAGCAATCAGTCCCAGCATTTT.

This clonotype was seen a single time. At one boundary the junction diverges from the germline segment, which might be a read error. The chain links TRBV6-5 to TRBJ1-1; TRBD1 is a possible D gene (5 bases). The germline V gene encodes CDR1 MNHEY and CDR2 SVGAGI. This CDR3 region has 13 residues. CDR3 nucleotide sequence: TGTGCCAGCAGTCCCACCGGGACGATTGAAGCTGCCTTT. Translating gives CASSPTGTIEAAF.

This clonotype was recorded many times. The chain recombines TRBV24-1 with TRBJ2-6; 7 positions agree with TRBD1. Looked up from germline, CDR1 is KGHDR and CDR2 is SFDVKD. This CDR3 contains 18 residues. V gave up 4 bases and J gave up 0 bases; unmatched junction bases: 8. The CDR3 loop reads CATSDPGTAASGANVLTF. In nucleotides, the CDR3 is TGTGCCACCAGTGACCCCGGGACAGCGGCCTCTGGGGCCAACGTCCTGACTTTC.

In its sample, this clonotype was seen many times. V and J are TRBV5-1 and TRBJ2-1, with 7 positions matching TRBD1. Per the germline V gene, CDR1 is SGHRS and CDR2 is YFSETQ. V was clipped by 0 bases and J by 4 bases; unmatched bases: 7. This CDR3 region has 16 residues. CDR3 residues: CASSLAAGTAYNEQFF. The CDR3 coding sequence is TGCGCCAGCAGCTTGGCGGCCGGGACAGCGTACAATGAGCAGTTCTTC. The full variable domain, rest sourced from reference TRBV5-1 and TRBJ2-1, is KAGVTQTPRYLIKTRGQQVTLSCSPISGHRSVSWYQQTPGQGLQFLFEYFSETQRNKGNFPGRFSGRQFSNSRSEMNVSTLELGDSALYLCASSLAAGTAYNEQFFGPGTRLTVL.

Comment on this clonotype: One end of the junction varies from germline; a read error may be responsible. V and J are TRBV3-1 and TRBJ2-1; 7 positions match TRBD2. CDR1 is LGHDT and CDR2 is YNNKEL in the germline V gene (reference sequence). This CDR3 is 19 amino acids long. The CDR3 loop reads CASRHRLGQGPGRRNEQFF. CDR3 DNA: TGTGCCAGCCGCCATCGCTTGGGGCAGGGACCCGGGAGGAGGAATGAGCAGTTCTTC.

The chain has TRBV7-9 and TRBJ2-3, with D hard to call. The CDR3 runs 15 residues. Germline V gene sequence: CDR1 SEHNR, CDR2 FQNEAQ (reference sequence). Trimming stripped 5 bases from V and 1 base from J, with 13 bases between. The CDR3 protein is CASSPAGSRTDTQYF. Here the CDR3 DNA reads TGTGCCAGCAGCCCCGCTGGGTCACGCACAGATACGCAGTATTTT.

V usage is TRBV2 and J usage is TRBJ2-7; a weak D match, TRBD2 (6 bases). CDR1 is SNHLY and CDR2 is FYNNEI in the germline V gene. This CDR3 is 12 amino acids long. Trimming pared 4 bases from V and 4 bases from J, leaving 8 bases between. The CDR3 DNA is TGTGCCAGCAGTGGGGAGGAGTACGAGCAGTACTTC. It translates to CASSGEEYEQYF.

Ten or more counts support this clonotype. A read error is possible here, since a much larger clone lies one base away. The chain links TRBV7-2 to TRBJ2-1, with a weak D call TRBD2 (6 bases). The CDR3 has 15 amino acids. Germline V gives CDR1 SGHTA, CDR2 FQGNSA. In DNA form, the CDR3 reads TGTGCCAGCAGCTTAAGGCGGGAATCCTACAATGAGCAGCTCTTC. The encoded protein is CASSLRRESYNEQLF.

This clonotype occurred many times. This chain joins TRBV20-1 and TRBJ2-1, with D tentatively TRBD1 (5 bases). V dropped 3 bases and J dropped 5 bases, with 23 bases sitting between them. From germline, CDR1 is DFQATT and CDR2 SNEGSKA (reference sequence). The CDR3 extends over 17 amino acids. Here the CDR3 reads CSASKGVLTPADNEQFF. CDR3 bases: TGCAGTGCTAGCAAAGGGGTACTTACCCCGGCTGACAATGAGCAGTTCTTC.

This clonotype was seen at least ten times. This chain connects TRBV7-6 to TRBJ2-2; D is ambiguous. From germline, CDR1 is SGHVS and CDR2 FNYEAQ. The V end was cut by 4 bases, the J end by 0 bases, with 18 bases between. CDR3 size: 18 residues. CDR3 sequence reads: CASSSPADATTNTGELFF. CDR3 bases: TGTGCCAGCAGCTCCCCCGCGGACGCAACAACGAACACCGGGGAGCTGTTTTTT. The full variable domain, in which reference TRBV7-6 and TRBJ2-2 provide the parts outside the CDR3, is GAGVSQSPRYKVTKRGQDVALRCDPISGHVSLYWYRQALGQGPEFLTYFNYEAQQDKSGLPNDRFSAERPEGSISTLTIQRTEQRDSAMYRCASSSPADATTNTGELFFGEGSRLTVL.

By share, this clonotype ranks as medium-sized (0.01 to 0.1%). V is TRBV7-3 and J is TRBJ1-1; D possibly corresponds to TRBD1 (6 bases). There are 15 residues in the CDR3. Germline values: CDR1 SGHTA, CDR2 FQGTGA. The V end lost 7 bases, the J end lost 4 bases, and 19 bases lay between the germline ends. The CDR3 nucleotides are TGTGCCAGCACTCCGGTCAGGGGACGGGGCACTGAAGCTTTCTTT. Its protein is CASTPVRGRGTEAFF.

This clonotype was found many times. The chain has TRBV4-1 and TRBJ1-5; the match to TRBD1 covers 11 bases. CDR3 length: 17 residues. The junction had 6 bases not matched to a gene; V was cut back by 0 bases and J by 5 bases. Looked up from germline, CDR1 is MGHRA and CDR2 is YSYEKL. The CDR3 DNA reads TGCGCCAGCAGCCAAGATGGACAGGGGGCGGGGTATCAGCCCCAGCATTTT. This codes for CASSQDGQGAGYQPQHF.

This clonotype is termed medium-sized. The chain links TRBV12-3 or TRBV12-4 to TRBJ2-1; 10 nucleotides line up with TRBD1. Germline trimming cut 6 bases from V and 5 bases from J; bases unmatched to any gene: 13. CDR3 size: 17 residues. Written as DNA, the CDR3 is TGTGCCAGCAGACCAGACCCCCGGGACAGGGGAGACAATGAGCAGTTCTTC. Translated, it gives CASRPDPRDRGDNEQFF.

This clonotype has ten or more counts. V is TRBV10-2 and J is TRBJ1-6; no clear D. The V gene's germline CDR1 is WSHSY and CDR2 SAAADI. The CDR3 contains 16 residues. V shed 2 bases and J shed 0 bases, with 8 bases lying between them. This CDR3 reads CASSEHGSSYNSPLHF. Here the CDR3 DNA reads TGCGCCAGCAGTGAGCATGGGAGCTCCTATAATTCACCCCTCCACTTT.

This clonotype came up many times. This chain uses TRBV7-9 with TRBJ1-4; a possible D gene is TRBD1 (6 bases). CDR1 is SEHNR and CDR2 is FQNEAQ in the germline V gene (reference sequence). V dropped 5 bases and J dropped 8 bases, with 15 bases sitting between them. The CDR3 extends over 14 amino acids. As DNA, the CDR3 is TGTGCCAGCAGCACCCACGGGACACGAGAAAAACTGTTTTTT. This gives the protein CASSTHGTREKLFF.

This clonotype was counted only a few times. A much larger clone lies a single base off, so this may be a read error. The genes are TRBV6-5 and TRBJ1-3; tentative D call: TRBD1 (5 bases). Germline V CDR1 and CDR2: MNHEY, SVGAGI. The CDR3 extends over 14 amino acids. The CDR3 here is CASRGRTSGDTIYF. CDR3 sequence (DNA): TGTGCCAGCAGGGGACGGACTTCTGGAGACACCATATATTTT.